This T cell receptor beta chain was retrieved from a study of blood T cell repertoires in COVID-19. Turning to the study itself: Samples representing acute and convalescent COVID-19 were sourced from the United States, Italy and Spain. T cells, B-cell-depleted T cells, or PBMCs supplied cDNA or gDNA.

In the authors' workflow: The authors estimated nucleated cell counts from reference gene primer amplification. Assay: immunoSEQ multiplex PCR; the TCRdb copy retains only in-frame clones and omits some. V, J and clone size derive from that table, while D and trimming were established from the DNA sequence. The sample shows roughly 130,000 clones, approximately 80% of them seen only once. CDR3 size: 13 residues. Looked up from germline, CDR1 is MNHEY and CDR2 is SVGAGI. The J segment lost 5 bases and the V segment lost 4 bases, leaving 4 bases of the junction unmatched. The clonotype comes from a man aged 65-85 years with acute or convalescent COVID-19. The sample taken for sequencing was peripheral blood. This sequence joins TRBV6-5 and TRBJ1-1; 7 positions match TRBD1. The CDR3 reads CASSLNRGTEAFF. CDR3 coding DNA: TGTGCCAGCAGTTTGAACAGGGGAACTGAAGCTTTCTTT.